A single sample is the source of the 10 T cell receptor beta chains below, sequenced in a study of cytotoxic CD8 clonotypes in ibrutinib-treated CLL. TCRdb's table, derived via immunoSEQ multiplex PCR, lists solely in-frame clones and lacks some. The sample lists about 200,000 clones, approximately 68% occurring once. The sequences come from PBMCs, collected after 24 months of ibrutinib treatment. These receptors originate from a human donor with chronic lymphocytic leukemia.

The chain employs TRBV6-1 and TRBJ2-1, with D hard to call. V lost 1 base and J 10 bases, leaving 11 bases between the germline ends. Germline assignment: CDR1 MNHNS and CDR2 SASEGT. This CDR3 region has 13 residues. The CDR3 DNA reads TGTGCCAGCAGTGAAGTTAGACAATACGAGCAGTTCTTC. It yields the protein CASSEVRQYEQFF.

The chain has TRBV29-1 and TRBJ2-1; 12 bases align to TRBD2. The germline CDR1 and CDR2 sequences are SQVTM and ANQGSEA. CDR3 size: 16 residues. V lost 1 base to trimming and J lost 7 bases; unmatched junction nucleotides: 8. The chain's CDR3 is CSVEGTSGIFYNEQFF. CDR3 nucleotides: TGCAGCGTTGAAGGGACTAGCGGGATTTTTTATAATGAGCAGTTCTTC.

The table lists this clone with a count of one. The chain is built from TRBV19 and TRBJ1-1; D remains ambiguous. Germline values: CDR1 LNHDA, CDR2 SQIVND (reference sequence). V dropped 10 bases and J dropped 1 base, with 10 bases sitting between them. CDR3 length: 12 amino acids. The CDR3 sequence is CATGRGNTEAFF. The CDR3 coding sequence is TGTGCCACAGGACGGGGGAACACTGAAGCTTTCTTT.

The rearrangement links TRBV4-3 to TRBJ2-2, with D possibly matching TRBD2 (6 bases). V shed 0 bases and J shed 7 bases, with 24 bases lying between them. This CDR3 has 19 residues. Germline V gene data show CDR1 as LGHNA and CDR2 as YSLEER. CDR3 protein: CASSQDRRDSLRRGGELFF. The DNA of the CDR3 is TGCGCCAGCAGCCAAGATCGGCGGGACTCCCTTCGTCGCGGCGGGGAGCTGTTTTTT.

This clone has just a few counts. CDR3 protein: CSVETGQGLNGYTF. In DNA, the CDR3 is TGCAGCGTGGAAACGGGACAGGGGTTGAATGGCTACACCTTC. The rearrangement links TRBV29-1 to TRBJ1-2; 10 positions agree with TRBD1. This CDR3 contains 14 residues. The germline gives CDR1 SQVTM, CDR2 ANQGSEA. The V gene end was trimmed by 6 bases and the J gene end by 6 bases; junction bases not matched to a gene: 10.

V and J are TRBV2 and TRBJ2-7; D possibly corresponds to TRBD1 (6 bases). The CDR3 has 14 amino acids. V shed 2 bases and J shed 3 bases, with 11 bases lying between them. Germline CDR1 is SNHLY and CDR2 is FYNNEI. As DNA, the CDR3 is TGTGCCAGCAGTGAACCTGGGGGCGACTACGAGCAGTACTTC. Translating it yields CASSEPGGDYEQYF. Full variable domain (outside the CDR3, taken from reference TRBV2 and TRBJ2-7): EPEVTQTPSHQVTQMGQEVILRCVPISNHLYFYWYRQILGQKVEFLVSFYNNEISEKSEIFDDQFSVERPDGSNFTLKIRSTKLEDSAMYFCASSEPGGDYEQYFGPGTRLTVT.

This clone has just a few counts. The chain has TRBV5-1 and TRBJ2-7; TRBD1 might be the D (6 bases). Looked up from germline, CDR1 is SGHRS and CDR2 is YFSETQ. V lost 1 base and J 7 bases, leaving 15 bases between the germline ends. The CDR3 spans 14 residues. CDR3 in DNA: TGCGCCAGCAGCTTGTTTCAGGGGCGGTATGAGCAGTACTTC. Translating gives CASSLFQGRYEQYF.

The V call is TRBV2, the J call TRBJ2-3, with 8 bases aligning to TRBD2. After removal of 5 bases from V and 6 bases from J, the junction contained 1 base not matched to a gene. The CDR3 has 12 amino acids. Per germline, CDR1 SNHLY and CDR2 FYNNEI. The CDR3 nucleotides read TGTGCCAGCAGTATAGCGGGGGATACGCAGTATTTT. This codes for CASSIAGDTQYF.

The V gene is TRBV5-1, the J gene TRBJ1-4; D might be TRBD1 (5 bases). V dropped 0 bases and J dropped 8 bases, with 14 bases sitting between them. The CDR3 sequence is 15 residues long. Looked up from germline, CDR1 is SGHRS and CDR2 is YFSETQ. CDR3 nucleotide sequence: TGCGCCAGCAGCTTGGTTGGGGGGGAAAACGAAAAACTGTTTTTT. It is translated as CASSLVGGENEKLFF.

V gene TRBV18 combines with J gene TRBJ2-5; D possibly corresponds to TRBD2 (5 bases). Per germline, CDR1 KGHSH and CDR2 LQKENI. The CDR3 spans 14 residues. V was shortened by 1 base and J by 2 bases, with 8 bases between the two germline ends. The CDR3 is CASSPRRAQETQYF. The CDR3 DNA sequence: TGTGCCAGCTCACCACGGCGGGCTCAAGAGACCCAGTACTTC.